This T cell receptor (beta chain) was observed in a study of metastatic and nonmetastatic thyroid tumors. Original processing methods: To classify distant metastasis in papillary thyroid cancer, a model was built from CDR3 differences across clinicopathological groups. MiXCR was used by TCRdb to re-call the PCR reads. These V and J calls rely on TCRdb rather than the paper's analysis. This table holds about 41,000 clones, roughly 27% found once. This clone has a single count. Its antigen remains unknown. Because the CDR3 is missing its conserved closing phenylalanine or tryptophan, this is likely a read error. The CDR3 extends over 12 amino acids. CDR1 MNHEY and CDR2 SVGEGT come from the germline V gene. V dropped 2 bases and J dropped 4 bases, with 4 bases sitting between them. Study-wide results and limits: Reports indicated that malignant thyroid tumors showed significantly higher TCR beta diversity than benign nodules did, in blood and tumor.

Not a single patient had been given any form of treatment at any point before undergoing thyroid surgery. The chain joins TRBV6-2 or TRBV6-3 to TRBJ2-3; D is unresolved. The material sequenced was blood. The source of this sequence is a male donor with papillary thyroid cancer or a benign thyroid nodule (not recorded which). Some clones in this sample may be carry-over from other donors' samples. The CDR3 bases are TGTGCCAGCAGTTACCCCCCAGATACGCAGTATGTT. This encodes CASSYPPDTQYV.